The 7 T cell receptor beta chains below come from one sample, sequenced in a study of T cell responses to AZD1222 COVID-19 vaccine. Using immunoSEQ multiplex PCR, the repertoire was profiled, and TCRdb retains in-frame clones only, with some absent. The sample lists around 120,000 clones; 70% to 90% were seen once. Source: peripheral blood, taken 28 days after the second AZD1222 dose. The receptors originated from an adult who received the AZD1222 COVID-19 vaccine.

The V call is TRBV5-1, the J call TRBJ2-7, with D perhaps assigned TRBD1 or TRBD2 (5 bases each). CDR3 size: 17 residues. Trimming left V 0 bases short and J 3 bases short, with 19 bases between. Germline V gives CDR1 SGHRS, CDR2 YFSETQ. The CDR3 sequence: CASSLGPPGQANYEQYF. As DNA, the CDR3 is TGCGCCAGCAGCTTGGGCCCTCCGGGGCAAGCTAACTACGAGCAGTACTTC.

This clone was seen at least ten times. CDR3 nucleotide sequence: TGTGCCAGCAGCCAGCTCGGGACTTCCTGGCAGTACTTC. It yields the protein CASSQLGTSWQYF. The V call is TRBV14, the J call TRBJ2-7; maybe TRBD2 (6 bases). Germline loops: CDR1 SGHDN, CDR2 FVKESK. The V end was cut by 3 bases, the J end by 9 bases, with 15 bases between. This CDR3 spans 13 amino acids.

This chain connects TRBV5-4 to TRBJ1-2, with D possibly TRBD1 on 6 matching bases. This CDR3 contains 14 residues. Trimming cost V 2 bases and J 3 bases, with 11 bases left between them. CDR1 SGHNT and CDR2 YYREEE come from the germline V gene (reference sequence). The CDR3 sequence is CASSLDRRYYGYTF. CDR3 coding DNA: TGTGCCAGCAGCTTAGACAGGAGGTACTATGGCTACACCTTC.

V and J are TRBV4-1 and TRBJ2-7, with TRBD2 matching 9 bases. The CDR3 runs 20 residues. Germline CDR1 MGHRA, CDR2 YSYEKL. V shed 0 bases and J 0 bases; nucleotides not matched to a gene: 15. CDR3 in amino acids: CASSQEARVRTSAYSYEQYF. As DNA, the CDR3 is TGCGCCAGCAGCCAAGAAGCACGGGTTAGGACTAGCGCTTACTCCTACGAGCAGTACTTC.

J is TRBJ1-1 and V is TRBV7-3; the match to TRBD1 covers 10 bases. In germline, CDR1 is SGHTA, CDR2 FQGTGA. Trimming cost V 5 bases and J 3 bases; bases outside gene matches: 12. The CDR3 spans 17 residues. The chain's CDR3 is CASSMTGGVHPHTEAFF. The CDR3 DNA reads TGTGCCAGCAGCATGACAGGGGGCGTTCATCCCCACACTGAAGCTTTCTTT.

The chain employs TRBV7-2 and TRBJ2-5, with no clear D. Trimming took off 1 base at V and 2 bases at J, with 2 bases between the two ends. Germline CDR1 and CDR2: SGHTA and FQGNSA. CDR3 size: 12 residues. CDR3: CASSLGQETQYF. CDR3 nucleotides: TGTGCCAGCAGCTTAGGACAAGAGACCCAGTACTTC.

This chain joins TRBV7-9 and TRBJ1-6, with D tentatively TRBD1 (6 bases). This CDR3 has 16 residues. The germline gives CDR1 SEHNR, CDR2 FQNEAQ (reference sequence). V shed 6 bases and J shed 0 bases, with 12 bases lying between them. DNA of the CDR3: TGTGCCAGCAGTCCCAGGGGTGACTCCTATAATTCACCCCTCCACTTT. Its protein is CASSPRGDSYNSPLHF.